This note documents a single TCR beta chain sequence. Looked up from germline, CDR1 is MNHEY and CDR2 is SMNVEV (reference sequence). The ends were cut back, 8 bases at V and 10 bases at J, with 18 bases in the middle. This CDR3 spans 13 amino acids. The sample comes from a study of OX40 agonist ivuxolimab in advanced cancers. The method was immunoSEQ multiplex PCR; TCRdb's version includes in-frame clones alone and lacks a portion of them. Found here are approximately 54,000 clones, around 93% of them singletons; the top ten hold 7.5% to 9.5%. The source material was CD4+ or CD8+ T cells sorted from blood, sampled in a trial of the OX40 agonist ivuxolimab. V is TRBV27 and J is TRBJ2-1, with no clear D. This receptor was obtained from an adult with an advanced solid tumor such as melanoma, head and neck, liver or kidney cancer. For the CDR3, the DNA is TGTGCCAGCTTCGCCCTACAATATAACGAGCAGTTCTTC. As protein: CASFALQYNEQFF.